This T cell receptor (beta chain) was sequenced in a study of blood T cell repertoires in COVID-19. On the study more broadly: Donors in the United States, Italy and Spain gave samples during acute or convalescent COVID-19. Sources were T cells, B-cell-depleted T cells, or PBMCs; the material itself was cDNA or gDNA.

Germline assignment: CDR1 LNHDA and CDR2 SQIVND (reference sequence). V was cut by 4 bases and J by 0 bases, with 13 bases left in between. The length of the CDR3 is 16 residues. Authors' data handling: Researchers report that nucleated cell counts were estimated from reference gene primer amplification. Measured with immunoSEQ multiplex PCR; TCRdb has only the in-frame clones, and not every one. V and J calls and clone size follow that table, whereas D and trimming were derived from the DNA. Among more than 85,000 clones, just over 75% were seen once, and the ten largest hold around 4%. Source material: peripheral blood. This chain links TRBV19 with TRBJ1-5; D unresolved. This clonotype was obtained from an elderly woman with acute or convalescent COVID-19. In DNA form, the CDR3 reads TGTGCCAGTAGTAAGTCGGGAGCATATAGCAATCAGCCCCAGCATTTT. This codes for CASSKSGAYSNQPQHF.